The 3 T cell receptor beta chains presented below share a single source sample, sequenced in a study of blood T cells in healthy people across ages. PCR was performed a second time for about 6 to 11 cycles using a sample-barcoded 5' primer and a J-beta primer mix. A single record per CDR3 protein comes from TCRdb applying MiXCR to the 5' RACE reads. The sample has 1.5 million to 2 million distinct CDR3 sequences, roughly 32% seen once. The specimen sequenced was blood. These receptors all come from a woman aged 25 to 39 in good health.

Worth noting for this clonotype: A read error is possible here, since a much larger clone lies one base away. This chain uses TRBV5-1 with TRBJ2-5; 10 nucleotides align to TRBD1. The J call is uncertain, as TRBJ2-7 better fits the DNA end. Germline loops: CDR1 SGHRS, CDR2 YFSETQ. This CDR3 comprises 18 residues. CDR3 sequence: CASSGDPGQGTGPHEQYF. CDR3 sequence (DNA): TGCGCCAGCAGCGGAGACCCGGGACAGGGGACAGGCCCACACGAGCAGTACTTC.

The chain employs TRBV20-1 and TRBJ2-1; D not certain. The germline V gene has CDR1 DFQATT and CDR2 SNEGSKA (reference sequence). CDR3 length equals 13 residues. The germline V and J ends were trimmed by 7 bases and 7 bases, with 17 bases remaining between them. The CDR3, as DNA: TGCAGTGGCCATCGGGCCATACTTAATGAGCAGTTCTTC. It is translated as CSGHRAILNEQFF.

The rearrangement joins TRBV30 to TRBJ1-2; D unclear. V was clipped by 3 bases and J by 8 bases, with 16 bases between them. CDR1 and CDR2 (germline): GTSNPN, SVGIG (reference sequence). The CDR3 consists of 13 residues. CDR3 protein: CAWSQRDDGGYTF. DNA for the CDR3: TGTGCCTGGAGCCAACGGGATGACGGGGGCTACACCTTC. The full variable domain, its missing parts supplied by reference TRBV30 and TRBJ1-2, is SQTIHQWPATLVQPVGSPLSLECTVEGTSNPNLYWYRQAAGRGLQLLFYSVGIGQISSEVPQNLSASRPQDRQFILSSKKLLLSDSGFYLCAWSQRDDGGYTFGSGTRLTVV.